The 11 T cell receptor beta chains given below trace back to one sample, sequenced in a study of shared clonotypes between healthy human individuals. Sequencing was performed with immunoSEQ multiplex PCR; in TCRdb, only in-frame clones are kept and a portion is missing. Of a few million clones in the sample, about nine tenths were seen once. Sequencing was carried out using naive CD4+ T cells from PBMCs. Stated subset: CD45RA+ positively selected. These TCRs come from a man aged 18 to 29 in good health. Some clones in this sample may be carry-over from other donors' samples.

The gene calls are TRBV5-1 and TRBJ1-2, with 8 bases identical to TRBD1. The V and J ends lost 2 bases and 8 bases, in that order; junction bases with no gene match: 11. Per the germline V gene, CDR1 is SGHRS and CDR2 is YFSETQ. This CDR3 is built from 15 residues. CDR3 sequence: CASSFGTDRVRGYTF. The CDR3 region has the DNA TGCGCCAGCAGCTTCGGAACGGACAGGGTGCGCGGCTACACCTTC.

This clone was counted a single time. V gene TRBV7-8 combines with J gene TRBJ2-6; 7 nucleotides match TRBD1. The V gene's germline CDR1 is SGHVS and CDR2 FQNEAQ. V gave up 0 bases and J gave up 1 base; unmatched junction bases: 6. The CDR3 runs to 18 residues. The CDR3 region has the DNA TGTGCCAGCAGCTTAGCAGGGACAGTCGATTCTGGGGCCAACGTCCTGACTTTC. Translation gives CASSLAGTVDSGANVLTF.

The CDR3 DNA follows: TGTGCCAGCTCACCGAGCAGGGGGCAGGGAAACATTCAGTACTTC. Translated: CASSPSRGQGNIQYF. The chain combines TRBV18 with TRBJ2-4; 8 nucleotides align to TRBD1. The CDR3 spans 15 residues. In germline, CDR1 is KGHSH, CDR2 LQKENI. J lost 6 bases, V lost 3 bases, and 7 bases had no gene match.

The genes are TRBV5-8 and TRBJ2-5, with D possibly being TRBD2 (7 bases). Trimming stripped 4 bases from V and 9 bases from J, with 25 bases between. The CDR3 covers 16 residues. Germline V lookup: CDR1 SGHTS, CDR2 YDEGEE. As DNA, the CDR3 is TGTGCCAGCAGCCTGCTGAGGGGGGGTGGTGGTATCGCCCAGTACTTC. Translation gives CASSLLRGGGGIAQYF.

The chain recombines TRBV10-3 with TRBJ1-5; tentatively, D is TRBD1 (5 bases). V lost 4 bases, J lost 4 bases, and 8 bases lay in between. The CDR3 sequence is 13 residues long. CDR1 is ENHRY and CDR2 is SYGVKD in the germline V gene. As DNA, the CDR3 is TGTGCCATCAGTGGGGGCTTTAATCAGCCCCAGCATTTT. It yields the protein CAISGGFNQPQHF.

In regard to this clone: Other DNA sequences in the same sample also yield this CDR3. The rearrangement joins TRBV28 to TRBJ1-1, with D tentatively TRBD1 (6 bases). Looked up from germline, CDR1 is MDHEN and CDR2 is SYDVKM. The V end lost 11 bases, the J end lost 1 base, and 11 bases lay between the germline ends. The CDR3 is 12 amino acids. The CDR3 loop reads CASKGGNTEAFF. The CDR3 DNA is TGTGCCTCCAAAGGGGGGAACACTGAAGCTTTCTTT.

The chain couples TRBV28 to TRBJ2-7; no reliable D call. CDR1 is MDHEN, CDR2 SYDVKM, per germline. The CDR3 spans 11 residues. V was clipped by 3 bases and J by 3 bases, with 3 bases between them. The CDR3 here is CASSFVYEQYF. In DNA, the CDR3 is TGTGCCAGCAGTTTCGTCTACGAGCAGTACTTC.

The chain is built from TRBV6-5 and TRBJ2-3; 10 bases line up with TRBD2. V was pared by 9 bases and J by 6 bases, with 12 bases of the junction left unmatched. The CDR3 totals 15 residues. CDR1 is MNHEY, CDR2 SVGAGI, per germline. In DNA, the CDR3 is TGTGCCAGTATTCTCAGCGGGAGGGCGGTGGATACGCAGTATTTT. Protein product: CASILSGRAVDTQYF.

The J gene is TRBJ2-6, the V gene TRBV18, with D perhaps given as TRBD1 or TRBD2 (5 bases each). The length of the CDR3 is 18 residues. V lost 1 base and J 0 bases, leaving 13 bases between the germline ends. The germline V gene encodes CDR1 KGHSH and CDR2 LQKENI. The CDR3 DNA reads as TGTGCCAGCTCACCACTGGGGGTCTTCCTCTCTGGGGCCAACGTCCTGACTTTC. Amino acid sequence: CASSPLGVFLSGANVLTF.

The V gene is TRBV29-1, the J gene TRBJ2-3; TRBD1 is a possible D gene (5 bases). CDR1 is SQVTM, CDR2 ANQGSEA, per germline. V was clipped by 5 bases and J by 6 bases, with 12 bases between them. The CDR3 is made up of 12 amino acids. CDR3 protein: CSVPLGADTQYF. DNA for the CDR3: TGCAGCGTTCCCCTAGGGGCCGATACGCAGTATTTT.

Notes on this clone: Other nucleotide sequences from this sample produce the same CDR3. The chain recombines TRBV5-1 with TRBJ2-1; D is undetermined. The germline gives CDR1 SGHRS, CDR2 YFSETQ. This CDR3 is 15 amino acids long. The V end was cut by 0 bases, the J end by 1 base, with 8 bases between. CDR3 in DNA: TGCGCCAGCAGCTTGGCCCCGGATTCCTACAATGAGCAGTTCTTC. Its translation: CASSLAPDSYNEQFF.